These 24 T cell receptor beta chains were all obtained from the same sample, sequenced in a study of T cells in Graves' hyperthyroidism and ophthalmopathy. The investigators amplified TCR beta CDR3 regions from RNA transcripts. First-round RT-PCR of the TCR CDR3 relied on the HTBI primer set. Each CDR3 protein gets one entry after TCRdb re-called the multiplex PCR reads with MiXCR. The data show 750,000 to 950,000 distinct CDR3 sequences, with 38% seen just once and approximately 8.7% held by the top ten. Sequencing was done on a sample of blood. The receptors here all came from a man younger than 30 with Graves' hyperthyroidism.

This clonotype was seen repeatedly, ten times or more. The chain is built from TRBV7-9 and TRBJ1-1, with D tentatively TRBD1 (6 bases). Trimming left V 5 bases short and J 1 base short, with 14 bases between. Germline values: CDR1 SEHNR, CDR2 FQNEAQ (reference sequence). The CDR3 covers 15 residues. CDR3 region: CASSLSIQGNTEAFF. The CDR3 DNA follows: TGTGCCAGCAGCCTAAGTATACAGGGGAACACTGAAGCTTTCTTT.

The chain has TRBV2 and TRBJ1-1; D is unresolved. Germline V CDR1 and CDR2: SNHLY, FYNNEI. Trimming cost V 3 bases and J 5 bases, with 10 bases left between them. The CDR3 consists of 13 residues. The chain's CDR3 is CASSDIRRTEAFF. The CDR3 DNA sequence: TGTGCCAGCAGTGATATTAGGAGGACTGAAGCTTTCTTT.

There are a few counts of this clonotype. The chain is built from TRBV5-1 and TRBJ2-7; D is ambiguous. The germline V and J ends were trimmed by 0 bases and 1 base, with 11 bases remaining between them. Germline CDR1 SGHRS, CDR2 YFSETQ. CDR3 length: 15 amino acids. The CDR3 is CASSLGILTSYEQYF. As DNA, the CDR3 is TGCGCCAGCAGCTTGGGGATTCTCACTTCCTACGAGCAGTACTTC.

Ten or more counts support this clonotype. The J gene is TRBJ2-7, the V gene TRBV2, with no clear D. CDR3 length equals 12 residues. Trimming stripped 6 bases from V and 4 bases from J, with 10 bases between. Germline V gives CDR1 SNHLY, CDR2 FYNNEI. Here the CDR3 reads CASRGGRYEQYF. The CDR3 coding sequence is TGTGCCAGCAGAGGCGGACGGTACGAGCAGTACTTC.

This clonotype was counted only a few times. The J gene is TRBJ2-5, the V gene TRBV4-3, with D perhaps matching TRBD1 or TRBD2 (6 bases each). The CDR3 sequence is 18 residues long. Trimming cost V 1 base and J 5 bases, with 23 bases left between them. The germline V gene has CDR1 LGHNA and CDR2 YSLEER. CDR3 DNA: TGCGCCAGCAGCCAAGGCCCTTCGGCTAGCGAGAGGGGGGAGACCCAGTACTTC. It translates to CASSQGPSASERGETQYF.

A few counts support this clonotype. The chain joins TRBV4-2 to TRBJ2-5, with 13 bases fitting TRBD2. Germline loops: CDR1 LGHNA, CDR2 YNFKEQ. CDR3 length: 15 amino acids. V shed 6 bases, J shed 5 bases, and the junction held 6 bases outside the gene matches. The CDR3 coding sequence is TGTGCCAGCAGGCCTACTAGCGGGGGGGCCGAGACCCAGTACTTC. Translation: CASRPTSGGAETQYF.

This clonotype was seen ten or more times. This chain connects TRBV10-3 to TRBJ1-6; D gene ambiguous. CDR3 size: 14 residues. V dropped 3 bases and J dropped 5 bases, with 8 bases sitting between them. Germline V CDR1 and CDR2: ENHRY, SYGVKD. In DNA form, the CDR3 reads TGTGCCATCAGTGACCCACGGGATAATTCACCCCTCCACTTT. As protein: CAISDPRDNSPLHF.

This chain connects TRBV4-1 to TRBJ1-6; D is undetermined. Per the germline V gene, CDR1 is MGHRA and CDR2 is YSYEKL. This CDR3 comprises 13 residues. The ends were cut back, 0 bases at V and 10 bases at J, with 7 bases in the middle. The CDR3 loop is CASSQERSSPLHF. CDR3 DNA: TGCGCCAGCAGCCAAGAAAGATCCTCACCCCTCCACTTT.

Ten or more counts support this clonotype. The chain has TRBV7-3 and TRBJ1-3; no clear D. Germline CDR1 reads SGHTA; CDR2 reads FQGTGA. The CDR3 totals 14 residues. The V and J ends lost 5 bases and 0 bases respectively, with 8 bases between them. The DNA for the CDR3 is TGTGCCAGCAGCCCTACAAACTCTGGAAACACCATATATTTT. Protein: CASSPTNSGNTIYF.

This clonotype was seen at least ten times. The chain combines TRBV6-6 with TRBJ1-6; 9 bases match TRBD1. J gave up 10 bases and V 5 bases, and 6 bases lay outside the gene matches. The CDR3 totals 14 residues. Germline V CDR1 and CDR2: MNHNY, SVGAGI (reference sequence). CDR3 amino acids: CASSGGQGASPLHF. The CDR3 coding sequence is TGTGCCAGCAGTGGGGGACAGGGTGCCTCACCCCTCCACTTT.

As for this clonotype: The junction departs from germline at one end; a sequencing error may be responsible. CDR3 sequence reads: CAGSLRAGDVLTF. The CDR3 nucleotides are TGTGCCGGCAGCCTCAGAGCGGGAGACGTCCTGACTTTC. V is TRBV9 and J is TRBJ2-6; 8 bases are shared with TRBD2. The CDR3 extends over 13 amino acids. Germline V CDR1 and CDR2: SGDLS, YYNGEE.

This clonotype was detected ten times or more. The chain links TRBV24-1 to TRBJ2-2; no reliable D call. The CDR3 has 15 residues. The V gene's germline CDR1 is KGHDR and CDR2 SFDVKD. Trimming shortened V by 1 base and J by 9 bases, and 14 bases separated the two germline ends. This CDR3 is CATSDFSGPGRELFF. CDR3 nucleotides: TGTGCCACCAGTGATTTTTCCGGTCCTGGCCGGGAGCTGTTTTTT.

This clonotype was detected a few times. The chain employs TRBV19 and TRBJ2-7; TRBD1 might be the D (5 bases). V was trimmed by 4 bases and J by 6 bases, leaving 13 bases between them. Germline CDR1 LNHDA, CDR2 SQIVND (reference sequence). The CDR3 consists of 13 residues. CDR3 nucleotides: TGTGCCAGTAGTAACCTCAGGGCCTCCGAGCAGTACTTC. Its protein is CASSNLRASEQYF.

The chain is built from TRBV7-9 and TRBJ1-6; D not resolved. This CDR3 region has 15 residues. Deletions cut 4 bases from V and 15 bases from J, with 22 bases between. CDR1 is SEHNR, CDR2 FQNEAQ, per germline (reference sequence). CDR3: CASSSSGWGGPILHF. The CDR3 DNA reads TGTGCCAGCAGCTCCAGCGGGTGGGGAGGTCCAATCCTCCACTTT.

The DNA of the CDR3 is TGTGCCACCAGCAGTAAGCCGGGAGGGTACGAGCAGTACTTC. Translated: CATSSKPGGYEQYF. J is TRBJ2-7 and V is TRBV15, with 8 bases that match TRBD2. The V gene's germline CDR1 is LNHNV and CDR2 YYDKDF (reference sequence). V shed 3 bases and J 4 bases; nucleotides not matched to a gene: 5. This CDR3 spans 14 amino acids.

The chain links TRBV6-6 to TRBJ2-5; D unclear. CDR3 length: 17 amino acids. Germline CDR1 is MNHNY and CDR2 is SVGAGI (reference sequence). The V and J ends lost 2 bases and 5 bases respectively, with 21 bases between them. For the CDR3, the DNA is TGTGCCAGCAGTTACGCTCCTTTGGAACGCAGTGAGGAGACCCAGTACTTC. Translation: CASSYAPLERSEETQYF.

This clonotype was seen more than once but under ten times. CDR3 in DNA: TGCAGTGCCGCACAGGGGGCAGTAATCTACGAGCAGTACTTC. The encoded protein is CSAAQGAVIYEQYF. This rearrangement joins TRBV20-1 to TRBJ2-7, with TRBD1 identical over 9 bases. The length of the CDR3 is 14 residues. The germline V gene has CDR1 DFQATT and CDR2 SNEGSKA (reference sequence). V shed 6 bases, J shed 3 bases, and the junction held 9 bases outside the gene matches.

This clonotype has a handful of counts. The rearrangement uses TRBV12-3 or TRBV12-4 and TRBJ2-7; the D gene is possibly TRBD1 (7 bases). Trimming left V 5 bases short and J 3 bases short, with 11 bases between. There are 13 residues in the CDR3. The CDR3: CASSQGGLYEQYF. The CDR3 bases are TGTGCCAGCAGTCAGGGGGGACTCTACGAGCAGTACTTC.

V is TRBV7-8 and J is TRBJ2-1, with a weak D call TRBD2 (6 bases). The CDR3 runs to 14 residues. The germline CDR1 and CDR2 sequences are SGHVS and FQNEAQ. Trimming left V 5 bases short and J 8 bases short, with 16 bases between. CDR3 in DNA: TGTGCCAGCAGCACCCCGGGGGTTAGGCATGAGCAGTTCTTC. This gives the protein CASSTPGVRHEQFF.

This clonotype was seen only a few times. J is TRBJ2-7 and V is TRBV7-2; possible D gene TRBD2, 5 bases. Germline V gives CDR1 SGHTA, CDR2 FQGNSA. The CDR3 contains 14 residues. V was clipped by 4 bases and J by 2 bases, with 12 bases between them. CDR3 coding DNA: TGTGCCAGCAGCTCGGAGGTTCGTACCTACGAGCAGTACTTC. Residues: CASSSEVRTYEQYF.

This clonotype was recorded many times. The genes are TRBV29-1 and TRBJ2-7; 8 bases agree with TRBD1. Germline loops: CDR1 SQVTM, CDR2 ANQGSEA. CDR3 length: 11 residues. Trimming took 5 bases from V and 5 from J; bases not matched to a gene: 2. CDR3 residues: CSVQQGDEQYF. The DNA of the CDR3 is TGCAGCGTTCAACAGGGGGACGAGCAGTACTTC.

The rearrangement joins TRBV2 to TRBJ1-2; D gene ambiguous. V lost 10 bases, J lost 6 bases, and 21 bases lay in between. CDR3 length: 14 residues. Per the germline V gene, CDR1 is SNHLY and CDR2 is FYNNEI. The CDR3 loop is CAIHRTSGGNGYTF. Written as DNA, the CDR3 is TGTGCCATTCACCGGACTAGCGGAGGCAATGGCTACACCTTC.

The rearrangement links TRBV12-3 or TRBV12-4 to TRBJ1-4, with 7 nucleotides matching TRBD1. The CDR3 length is 13 residues. V lost 6 bases to trimming and J lost 8 bases; unmatched junction nucleotides: 6. CDR3: CASSGGQSEKLFF. As DNA, the CDR3 is TGTGCCAGCAGCGGGGGACAGAGCGAAAAACTGTTTTTT.

The chain joins TRBV10-3 to TRBJ2-5; 8 bases map to TRBD2. Germline assignment: CDR1 ENHRY and CDR2 SYGVKD. The CDR3 has 14 residues. Losses at the gene ends were 10 bases for V and 5 bases for J; bases not matched to a gene: 12. CDR3: CASAVRGAGETQYF. In nucleotides, the CDR3 is TGTGCCAGCGCTGTGCGGGGGGCGGGGGAGACCCAGTACTTC.